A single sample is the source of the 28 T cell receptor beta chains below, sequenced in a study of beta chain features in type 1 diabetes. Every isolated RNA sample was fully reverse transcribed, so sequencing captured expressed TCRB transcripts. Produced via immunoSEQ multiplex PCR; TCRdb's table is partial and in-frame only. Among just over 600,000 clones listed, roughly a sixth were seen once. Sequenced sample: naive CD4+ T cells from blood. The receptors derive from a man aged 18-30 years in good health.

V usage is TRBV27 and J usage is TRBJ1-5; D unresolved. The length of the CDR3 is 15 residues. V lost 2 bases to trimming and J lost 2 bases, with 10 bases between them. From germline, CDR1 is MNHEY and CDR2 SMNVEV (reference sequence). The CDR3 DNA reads TGTGCCAGCAGTTTAGAGGCCGTGGGCAATCAGCCCCAGCATTTT. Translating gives CASSLEAVGNQPQHF.

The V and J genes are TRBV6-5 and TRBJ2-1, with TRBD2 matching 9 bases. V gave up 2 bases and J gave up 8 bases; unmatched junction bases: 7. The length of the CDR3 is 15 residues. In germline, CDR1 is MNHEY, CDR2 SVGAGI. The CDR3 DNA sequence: TGTGCCAGCAGTTACAAGGCTAGCGGGAATTATGAGCAGTTCTTC. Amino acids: CASSYKASGNYEQFF.

The CDR3 is CASSLIPGAGANVLTF. The CDR3 DNA sequence: TGTGCCAGCAGCTTAATCCCAGGGGCCGGGGCCAACGTCCTGACTTTC. The V call is TRBV11-1, the J call TRBJ2-6, with D possibly matching TRBD1 (6 bases). The ends were cut back, 2 bases at V and 4 bases at J, with 12 bases in the middle. This CDR3 is 16 amino acids long. Germline V CDR1 and CDR2: SGHAT, FQDESV (reference sequence).

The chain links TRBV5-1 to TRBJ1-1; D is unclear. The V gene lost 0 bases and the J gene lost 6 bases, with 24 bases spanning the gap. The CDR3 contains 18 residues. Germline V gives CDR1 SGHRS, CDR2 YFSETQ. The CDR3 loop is CASSLDLPSRTVRAEAFF. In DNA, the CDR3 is TGCGCCAGCAGCTTGGACCTGCCATCGAGGACCGTAAGGGCTGAAGCTTTCTTT.

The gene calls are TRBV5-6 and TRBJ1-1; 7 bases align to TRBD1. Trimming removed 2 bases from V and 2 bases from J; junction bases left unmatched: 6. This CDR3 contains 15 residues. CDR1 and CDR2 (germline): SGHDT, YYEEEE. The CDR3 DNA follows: TGTGCCAGCAGCTTAACGCCAGGGGGTAACACTGAAGCTTTCTTT. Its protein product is CASSLTPGGNTEAFF.

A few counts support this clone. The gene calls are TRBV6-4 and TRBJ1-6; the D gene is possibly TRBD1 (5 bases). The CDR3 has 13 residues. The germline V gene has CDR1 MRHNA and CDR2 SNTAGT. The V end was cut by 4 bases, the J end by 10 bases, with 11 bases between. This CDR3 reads CASSVTGGSPLHF. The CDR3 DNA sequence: TGTGCCAGCAGTGTTACAGGAGGATCACCCCTCCACTTT.

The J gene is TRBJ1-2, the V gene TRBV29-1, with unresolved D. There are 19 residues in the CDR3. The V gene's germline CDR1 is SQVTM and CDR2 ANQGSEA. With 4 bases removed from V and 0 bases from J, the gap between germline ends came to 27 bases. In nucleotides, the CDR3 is TGCAGCGTTGGATCGGGTCGGCAGTCCATATACTTGGCTAACTATGGCTACACCTTC. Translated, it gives CSVGSGRQSIYLANYGYTF.

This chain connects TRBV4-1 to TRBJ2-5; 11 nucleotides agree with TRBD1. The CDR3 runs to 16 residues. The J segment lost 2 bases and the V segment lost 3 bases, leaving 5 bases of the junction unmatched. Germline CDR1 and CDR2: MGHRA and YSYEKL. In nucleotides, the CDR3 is TGCGCCAGCAGCCACGTGGACAGGGGGCTTCAAGAGACCCAGTACTTC. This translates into CASSHVDRGLQETQYF.

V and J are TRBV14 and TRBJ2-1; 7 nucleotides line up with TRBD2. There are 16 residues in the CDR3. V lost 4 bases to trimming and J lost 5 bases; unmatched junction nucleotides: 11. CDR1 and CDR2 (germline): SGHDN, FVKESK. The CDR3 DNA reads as TGTGCCAGCAGCCTTTTAGCGGGCCCCACCAACAATGAGCAGTTCTTC. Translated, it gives CASSLLAGPTNNEQFF.

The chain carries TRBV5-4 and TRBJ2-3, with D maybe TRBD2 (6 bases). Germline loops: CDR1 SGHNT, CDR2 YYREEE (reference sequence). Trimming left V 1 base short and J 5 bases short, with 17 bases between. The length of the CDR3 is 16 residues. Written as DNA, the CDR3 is TGTGCCAGCAGCTTGCCCGGGGGACCGCGGGGAGATACGCAGTATTTT. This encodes CASSLPGGPRGDTQYF. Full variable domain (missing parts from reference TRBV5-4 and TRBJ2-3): ETGVTQSPTHLIKTRGQQVTLRCSSQSGHNTVSWYQQALGQGPQFIFQYYREEENGRGNFPPRFSGLQFPNYSSELNVNALELDDSALYLCASSLPGGPRGDTQYFGPGTRLTVL.

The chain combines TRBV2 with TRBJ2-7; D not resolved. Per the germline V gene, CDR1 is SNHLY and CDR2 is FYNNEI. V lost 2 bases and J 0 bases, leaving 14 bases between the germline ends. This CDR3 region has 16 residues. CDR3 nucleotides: TGTGCCAGCAGTGAACCCCGGAGCCCCCTCTCCTACGAGCAGTACTTC. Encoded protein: CASSEPRSPLSYEQYF.

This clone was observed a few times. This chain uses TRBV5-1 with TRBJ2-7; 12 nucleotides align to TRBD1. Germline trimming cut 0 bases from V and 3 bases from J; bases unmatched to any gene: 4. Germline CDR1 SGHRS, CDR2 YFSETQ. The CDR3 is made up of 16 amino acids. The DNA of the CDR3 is TGCGCCAGCAGCTTGGACCGGGACAGGGGGCTCTACGAGCAGTACTTC. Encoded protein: CASSLDRDRGLYEQYF.

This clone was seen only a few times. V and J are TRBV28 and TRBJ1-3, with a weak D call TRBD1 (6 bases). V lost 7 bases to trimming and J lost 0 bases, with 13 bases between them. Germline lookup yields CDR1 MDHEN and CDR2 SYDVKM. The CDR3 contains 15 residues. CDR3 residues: CASMTGSSSGNTIYF. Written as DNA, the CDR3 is TGTGCCAGCATGACAGGTTCTAGCTCTGGAAACACCATATATTTT.

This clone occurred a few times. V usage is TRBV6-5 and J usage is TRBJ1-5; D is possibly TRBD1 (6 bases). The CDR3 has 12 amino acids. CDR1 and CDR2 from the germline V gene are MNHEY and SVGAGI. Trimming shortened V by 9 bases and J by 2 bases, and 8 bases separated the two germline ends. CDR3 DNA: TGTGCCAGACAGGGACGCAATCAGCCCCAGCATTTT. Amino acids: CARQGRNQPQHF.

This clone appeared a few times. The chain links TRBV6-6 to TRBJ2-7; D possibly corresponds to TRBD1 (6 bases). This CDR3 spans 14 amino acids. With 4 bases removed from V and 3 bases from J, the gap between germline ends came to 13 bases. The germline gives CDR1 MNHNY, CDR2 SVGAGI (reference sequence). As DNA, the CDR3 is TGTGCCAGCAGTTCCGGGACAAACCTCTACGAGCAGTACTTC. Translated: CASSSGTNLYEQYF.

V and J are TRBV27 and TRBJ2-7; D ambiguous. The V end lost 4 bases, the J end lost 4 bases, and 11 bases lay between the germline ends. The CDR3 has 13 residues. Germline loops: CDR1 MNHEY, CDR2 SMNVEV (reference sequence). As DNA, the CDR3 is TGTGCCAGCAGTTACCCCAATTCGTACGAGCAGTACTTC. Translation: CASSYPNSYEQYF.

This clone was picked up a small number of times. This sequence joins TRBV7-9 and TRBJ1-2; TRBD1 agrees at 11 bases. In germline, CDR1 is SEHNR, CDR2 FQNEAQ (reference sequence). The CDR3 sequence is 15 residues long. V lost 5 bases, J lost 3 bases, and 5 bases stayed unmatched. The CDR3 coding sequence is TGTGCCAGCAGCCGGGACAGGGGGTTCCACTATGGCTACACCTTC. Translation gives CASSRDRGFHYGYTF.

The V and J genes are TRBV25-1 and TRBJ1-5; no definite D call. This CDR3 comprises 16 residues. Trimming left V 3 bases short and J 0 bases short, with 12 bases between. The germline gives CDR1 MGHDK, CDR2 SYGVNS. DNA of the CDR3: TGTGCCAGCAGTGACAAGTTCCAGGTTAGCAATCAGCCCCAGCATTTT. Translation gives CASSDKFQVSNQPQHF.

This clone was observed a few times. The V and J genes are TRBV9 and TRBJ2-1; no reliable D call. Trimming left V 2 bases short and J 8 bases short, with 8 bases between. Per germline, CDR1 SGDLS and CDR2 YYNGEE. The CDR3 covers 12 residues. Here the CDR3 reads CASSVGVHEQFF. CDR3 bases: TGTGCCAGCAGCGTTGGGGTTCATGAGCAGTTCTTC.

CDR3 sequence: CASSQAPPARGRGSRGEQFF. The CDR3 nucleotides read TGCGCCAGCAGCCAAGCCCCCCCCGCTCGGGGGCGGGGGAGTCGTGGTGAGCAGTTCTTC. The chain joins TRBV4-3 to TRBJ2-1; TRBD2 is a possible D gene (7 bases). V dropped 1 base and J dropped 9 bases, with 31 bases sitting between them. Germline lookup yields CDR1 LGHNA and CDR2 YSLEER. The CDR3 contains 20 residues.

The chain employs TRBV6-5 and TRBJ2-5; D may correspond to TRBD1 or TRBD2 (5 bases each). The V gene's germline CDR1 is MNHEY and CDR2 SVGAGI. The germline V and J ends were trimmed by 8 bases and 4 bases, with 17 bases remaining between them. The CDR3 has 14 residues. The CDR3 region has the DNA TGTGCCAGCGCATCGGGGACCGCACGAGAGACCCAGTACTTC. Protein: CASASGTARETQYF.

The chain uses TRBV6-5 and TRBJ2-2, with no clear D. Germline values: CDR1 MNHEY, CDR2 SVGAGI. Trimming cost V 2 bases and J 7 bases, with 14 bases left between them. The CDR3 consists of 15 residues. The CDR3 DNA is TGTGCCAGCAGTTACACCTCCATCATCGGCGGGGAGCTGTTTTTT. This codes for CASSYTSIIGGELFF.

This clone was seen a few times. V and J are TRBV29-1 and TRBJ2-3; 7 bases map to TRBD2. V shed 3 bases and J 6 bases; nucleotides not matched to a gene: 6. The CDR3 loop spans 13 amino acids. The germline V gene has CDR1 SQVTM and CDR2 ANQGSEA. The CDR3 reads CSVDGGGSDTQYF. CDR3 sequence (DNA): TGCAGCGTTGATGGCGGGGGATCGGATACGCAGTATTTT.

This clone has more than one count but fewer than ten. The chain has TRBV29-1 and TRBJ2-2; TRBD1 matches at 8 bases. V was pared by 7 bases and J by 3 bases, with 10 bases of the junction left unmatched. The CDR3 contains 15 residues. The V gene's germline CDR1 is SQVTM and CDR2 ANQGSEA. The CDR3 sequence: CSAGADRAYTGELFF. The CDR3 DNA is TGCAGCGCTGGTGCGGACAGGGCCTACACCGGGGAGCTGTTTTTT.

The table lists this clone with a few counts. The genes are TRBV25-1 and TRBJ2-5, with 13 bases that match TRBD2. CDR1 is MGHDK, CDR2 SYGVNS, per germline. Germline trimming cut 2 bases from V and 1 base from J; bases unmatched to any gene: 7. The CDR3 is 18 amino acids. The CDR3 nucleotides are TGTGCCAGCAGTGAACCGGGACTAGCGGGACCTGCCCAAGAGACCCAGTACTTC. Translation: CASSEPGLAGPAQETQYF.

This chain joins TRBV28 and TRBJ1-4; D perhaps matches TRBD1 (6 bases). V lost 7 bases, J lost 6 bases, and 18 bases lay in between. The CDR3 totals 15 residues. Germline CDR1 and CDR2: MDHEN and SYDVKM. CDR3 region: CASTPSGGAYEKLFF. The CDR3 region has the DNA TGTGCCAGCACCCCTTCTGGGGGGGCCTATGAAAAACTGTTTTTT.

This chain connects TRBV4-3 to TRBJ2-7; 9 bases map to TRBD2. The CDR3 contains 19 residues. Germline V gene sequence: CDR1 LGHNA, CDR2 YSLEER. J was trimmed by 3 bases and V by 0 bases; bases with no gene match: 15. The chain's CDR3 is CASSQEQGSGRIEDYEQYF. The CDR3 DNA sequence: TGCGCCAGCAGCCAAGAACAGGGCAGCGGGAGGATTGAGGACTACGAGCAGTACTTC.

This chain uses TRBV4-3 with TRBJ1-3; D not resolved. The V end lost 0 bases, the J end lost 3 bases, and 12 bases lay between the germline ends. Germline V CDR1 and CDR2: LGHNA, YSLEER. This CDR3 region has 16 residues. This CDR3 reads CASSQDAPRGGNTIYF. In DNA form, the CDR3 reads TGCGCCAGCAGCCAAGATGCCCCCCGAGGTGGAAACACCATATATTTT.